The entry below gives a single T cell receptor beta chain sequence along with its context. This CDR3 has 15 residues. Germline V gene data show CDR1 as SNHLY and CDR2 as FYNNEI. V gave up 4 bases and J gave up 1 base; unmatched junction bases: 5. The data are from a study of T cell changes during pregnancy in multiple sclerosis. This table comes from immunoSEQ multiplex PCR, and its TCRdb copy is limited to in-frame clones, with some not included. The sample holds roughly 72,000 clones, over 85% seen once. The TCR originated in a female donor with multiple sclerosis, enrolled in a pregnancy study. Material: CD4+ T cells from peripheral blood mononuclear cells, obtained before pregnancy. The chain recombines TRBV2 with TRBJ2-3; 7 bases agree with TRBD1. The CDR3 loop reads CASSVGQSGTDTQYF. The CDR3 DNA sequence: TGTGCCAGCAGTGTGGGACAGTCAGGCACAGATACGCAGTATTTT.